This T cell receptor beta chain originates from a study of metastatic and nonmetastatic thyroid tumors (dated by TCRdb to 2019 to 2021). Background on the whole study: Repertoires were compared across peripheral blood and tumor or nodule tissue samples from malignant and benign thyroid patients. Overall study outcomes, separate from this receptor: TCR beta diversity was reported as significantly higher in malignant tumors than in benign nodules, in both blood and tumor samples.

From the cysteine up to the phenylalanine, the CDR3 has a length of 14 residues. The retained sequence is limited to the CDR3, 42 bases, with the frame set at the first base. V is pared back by 6 bases and J by 4 bases, with 15 bases lying between the germline termini. Based on the germline V gene, the CDR1 and CDR2 sequences are KGHSH and LQKENI. The library was prepared using PCR. These reads were obtained on an Illumina HiSeq 4000. High-throughput sequencing was used to profile the CDR3 region of the TCR beta-chain in every patient. As for the original processing: A classifier to discriminate distant-metastatic papillary thyroid cancer patients was built from CDR3 differences across clinicopathological groups. Repertoire diversity was assessed with the Shannon index, and tumor-blood repertoire similarity with the Morisita-Horn index. The public reads were reprocessed in TCRdb via fastp at Q25 and MiXCR, keeping in-frame beta chains. The V and J calls reflect TCRdb's pipeline rather than the authors' work. Here the sample has roughly 16,000 clones; 25% to 30% occur a single time. Together, the top ten hold about 12% of the sample.

No patient had received any treatment before thyroid surgery. Using T-cell receptor beta sequencing, the researchers looked back retrospectively at clinical samples from patients, gathered between about 2012 and 2018. Comments on this clone: This clone's antigen is unknown. One base away there is no much larger clone; base qualities are not given.

This chain is built from TRBV18 and TRBJ1-2, and perhaps TRBD1 as D gene, on 6 matching bases. Sequenced sample: tumor tissue. This clonotype was sampled from a male donor with papillary thyroid cancer or a benign thyroid nodule (not recorded which). Some clones in this sample may be carry-over from other donors' samples. The nucleotide sequence is TGTGCCAGCTCGGGTGACAGGCCGATCTATGGCTACACCTTC. Translated, this gives CASSGDRPIYGYTF. Full variable domain (CDR3 extended with the reference TRBV18 and TRBJ1-2 proteins): NAGVMQNPRHLVRRRGQEARLRCSPMKGHSHVYWYRQLPEEGLKFMVYLQKENIIDESGMPKERFSAEFPKEGPSILRIQQVVRGDSAAYFCASSGDRPIYGYTFGSGTRLTVV.